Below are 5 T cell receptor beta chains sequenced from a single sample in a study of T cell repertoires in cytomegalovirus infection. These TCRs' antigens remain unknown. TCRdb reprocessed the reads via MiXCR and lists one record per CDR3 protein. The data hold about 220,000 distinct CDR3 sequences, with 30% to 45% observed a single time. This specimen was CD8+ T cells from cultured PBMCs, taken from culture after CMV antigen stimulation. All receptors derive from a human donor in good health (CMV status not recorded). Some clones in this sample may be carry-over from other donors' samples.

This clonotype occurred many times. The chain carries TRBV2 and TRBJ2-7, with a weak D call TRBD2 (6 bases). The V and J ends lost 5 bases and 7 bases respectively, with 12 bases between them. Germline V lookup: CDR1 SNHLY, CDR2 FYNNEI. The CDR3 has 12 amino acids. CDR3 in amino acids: CASSILREEQYF. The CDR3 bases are TGTGCCAGCAGTATACTCCGGGAGGAGCAGTACTTC.

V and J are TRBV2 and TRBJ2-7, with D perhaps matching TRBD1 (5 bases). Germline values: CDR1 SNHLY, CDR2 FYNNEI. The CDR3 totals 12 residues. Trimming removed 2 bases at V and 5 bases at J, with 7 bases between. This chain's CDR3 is CASSELQDEQYF. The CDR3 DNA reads TGTGCCAGCAGTGAACTACAGGACGAGCAGTACTTC. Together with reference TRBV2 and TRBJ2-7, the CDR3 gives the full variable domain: EPEVTQTPSHQVTQMGQEVILRCVPISNHLYFYWYRQILGQKVEFLVSFYNNEISEKSEIFDDQFSVERPDGSNFTLKIRSTKLEDSAMYFCASSELQDEQYFGPGTRLTVT.

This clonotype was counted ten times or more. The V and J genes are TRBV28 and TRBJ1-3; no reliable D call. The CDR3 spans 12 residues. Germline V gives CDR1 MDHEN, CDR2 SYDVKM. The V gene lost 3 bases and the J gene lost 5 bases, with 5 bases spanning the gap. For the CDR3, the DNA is TGTGCCAGCAGTTTTTACAGAAACACCATATATTTT. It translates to CASSFYRNTIYF.

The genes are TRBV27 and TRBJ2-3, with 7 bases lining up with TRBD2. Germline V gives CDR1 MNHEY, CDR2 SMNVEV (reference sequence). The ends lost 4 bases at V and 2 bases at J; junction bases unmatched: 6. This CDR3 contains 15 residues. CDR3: CASSWGGRDTDTQYF. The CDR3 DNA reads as TGTGCCAGCAGTTGGGGGGGGAGGGACACAGATACGCAGTATTTT.

CDR3 region: CASSFQGGGAFF. CDR3 sequence (DNA): TGTGCCAGCAGCTTCCAGGGGGGGGGAGCTTTCTTT. The gene calls are TRBV12-3 or TRBV12-4 and TRBJ1-1; 7 bases are shared with TRBD1. The CDR3 runs 12 residues. The V and J ends lost 6 bases and 10 bases, in that order; junction bases with no gene match: 8.